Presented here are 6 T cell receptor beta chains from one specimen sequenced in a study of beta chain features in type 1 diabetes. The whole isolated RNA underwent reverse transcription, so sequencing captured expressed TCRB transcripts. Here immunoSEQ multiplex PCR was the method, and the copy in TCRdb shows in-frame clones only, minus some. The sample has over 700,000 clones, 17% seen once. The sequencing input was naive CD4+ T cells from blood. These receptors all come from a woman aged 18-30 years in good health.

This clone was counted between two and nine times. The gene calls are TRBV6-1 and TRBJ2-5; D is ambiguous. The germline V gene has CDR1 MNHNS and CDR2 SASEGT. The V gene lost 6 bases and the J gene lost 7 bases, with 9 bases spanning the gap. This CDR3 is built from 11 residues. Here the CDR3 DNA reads TGTGCCAGCAGCCTTCCGGGGACCCAGTACTTC. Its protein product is CASSLPGTQYF.

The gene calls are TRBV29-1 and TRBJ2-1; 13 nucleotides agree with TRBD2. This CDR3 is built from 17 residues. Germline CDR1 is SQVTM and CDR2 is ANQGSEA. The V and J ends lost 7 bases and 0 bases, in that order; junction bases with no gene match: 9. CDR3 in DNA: TGCAGCGCACCCGGGACTAGCGGGACGAGCTCCTACAATGAGCAGTTCTTC. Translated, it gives CSAPGTSGTSSYNEQFF.

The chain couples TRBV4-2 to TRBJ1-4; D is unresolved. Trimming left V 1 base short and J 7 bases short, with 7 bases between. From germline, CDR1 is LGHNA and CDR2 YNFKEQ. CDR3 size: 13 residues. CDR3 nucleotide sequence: TGTGCCAGCAGCCAAGCGTCGGTTGAAAAACTGTTTTTT. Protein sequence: CASSQASVEKLFF.

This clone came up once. CDR3 bases: TGTGCCAGCAGCCAGTACCAGGGGGGGTCCTACAATGAGCAGTTCTTC. Protein product: CASSQYQGGSYNEQFF. The chain carries TRBV7-8 and TRBJ2-1; the D gene could be TRBD1 or TRBD2 (7 bases each). V gave up 5 bases and J gave up 1 base, with 15 bases separating them. Germline loops: CDR1 SGHVS, CDR2 FQNEAQ. This CDR3 is built from 16 residues. The whole variable domain, remainder taken from reference TRBV7-8 and TRBJ2-1, is GAGVSQSPRYKVAKRGQDVALRCDPISGHVSLFWYQQALGQGPEFLTYFQNEAQLDKSGLPSDRFFAERPEGSVSTLKIQRTQQEDSAVYLCASSQYQGGSYNEQFFGPGTRLTVL.

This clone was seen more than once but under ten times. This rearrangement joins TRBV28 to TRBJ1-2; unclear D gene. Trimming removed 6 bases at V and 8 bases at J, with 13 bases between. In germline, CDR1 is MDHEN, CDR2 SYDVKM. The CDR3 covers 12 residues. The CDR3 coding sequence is TGTGCCAGCAGGAGGGAGATTGGCGGCTACACCTTC. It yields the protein CASRREIGGYTF.

In nucleotides, the CDR3 is TGTGCCAGCTCACGATCCGGCGGGGAGCTGTTTTTT. Translated, it gives CASSRSGGELFF. V is TRBV18 and J is TRBJ2-2; D call uncertain. The CDR3 consists of 12 residues. Germline V CDR1 and CDR2: KGHSH, LQKENI. V lost 4 bases and J 7 bases, leaving 7 bases between the germline ends. The variable domain in full, with the rest retrieved from reference TRBV18 and TRBJ2-2, is NAGVMQNPRHLVRRRGQEARLRCSPMKGHSHVYWYRQLPEEGLKFMVYLQKENIIDESGMPKERFSAEFPKEGPSILRIQQVVRGDSAAYFCASSRSGGELFFGEGSRLTVL.